This paragraph reports one TCR beta chain. These data come from a study of T cell responses to AZD1222 COVID-19 vaccine. Across the study: Pooling of second doses given at about 4 or about 12 weeks was done.

Profiling relied on immunoSEQ multiplex PCR, and the TCRdb table lists in-frame clones only, not all of them. Of approximately 110,000 clones in the sample, roughly 84% were seen once. CDR3 length equals 13 residues. Germline assignment: CDR1 SGHKS and CDR2 YYEKEE (reference sequence). V lost 4 bases to trimming and J lost 4 bases, with 6 bases between them. The chain combines TRBV5-5 with TRBJ1-6; D unresolved. The source material was peripheral blood, sampled on day 0 of AZD1222 vaccination. The clonotype was recovered from an adult in good health. DNA for the CDR3: TGTGCCAGCAGCAGAGGTTATAATTCACCCCTCCACTTT. This gives the protein CASSRGYNSPLHF.